The T cell receptor beta chain described here comes from a study of identical twins (dated by TCRdb to the mid-2010s). Broadly, across the study: TCR alpha and beta repertoires from monozygotic twins, unrelated adults of various ages and cord blood were deep-sequenced to test whether fetal clonotypes persist. Replicate twin experiments were performed at different times using different library preparation protocols to rule out contamination.

Concerning this clonotype: This receptor's antigen is unknown. No much larger clonotype is one base removed from it; base qualities were not supplied.

Only healthy Caucasian donors were included. The twin cohort consisted of three pairs of female monozygotic twins, all aged about 18 to 29 years. CD4+ and CD8+ T cell populations were isolated with positive isolation kits from Invitrogen. From a lookup of the germline V gene, CDR1 and CDR2 are SNHLY and FYNNEI. The CDR3 runs 14 amino acids, cysteine and phenylalanine included. Of the read, only the CDR3 DNA is kept; its 42 bases are in frame from base 1. V loses 6 bases of germline sequence and J loses 3 bases, and the interval between the two ends is 15 bases. The investigation overall reported the following: Because the same donors could not be followed over many years, the conclusions depended on cross-sectional statistical analysis. Out-of-frame TCR alpha sequences shared between twins showed an excess of low generation-probability sequences compared with coincidental sharing between unrelated individuals. Abundant cord blood beta clonotypes had fewer insertions, young adult naive repertoires showed a similar but weaker trend, and memory repertoires showed no such trend. Zero-insertion analyses could be partly confounded by invariant T cells such as MAIT and iNKT, although diverse VJ usage argued against such confounding for most clonotypes. Recombination models systematically underestimated out-of-frame TCR alpha sharing in monozygotic twins but agreed with sharing between unrelated individuals. The excess sharing between twins in beta out-of-frame sequences was weaker because fewer shared sequences reduced the signal-to-noise ratio.

Libraries were made using 5' RACE. The reads were generated on an Illumina HiSeq 2000. A universal primer binding site was added through template switching, and the final cDNA carried a unique molecular identifier so that TCR cDNA molecules could be counted accurately. First-strand cDNA for TCR alpha and beta chains was synthesized from specific primers in the conserved constant-segment region. Each cDNA library was double barcoded, with a SMART-Mk sample barcode plus Illumina barcodes, to control for contamination. TruSeq adapter sequences along with Illumina sample barcodes were introduced in two successive PCR steps. TCR alpha and beta cDNA libraries were sequenced on the Illumina HiSeq platform with custom primers. Processing in the source paper ran as follows. Unique molecular identifiers were extracted from raw reads with MiGEC, and CDR3 positions were determined with MiXCR. Recombination models were inferred per individual with the repgenHMM and IGoR tools using an EM algorithm. The analysis of shared clonotypes was done with the tcR package in R, with sharing normalized by the product of cloneset sizes. To study raw recombination free of thymic and clonal selection effects, out-of-frame nonproductive sequences were analyzed. Through fastp at Q25 and MiXCR, TCRdb rebuilt clones from the public reads, retaining in-frame beta chains. All rows with the same CDR3 protein become a single entry with the most common DNA and genes. For this entry, the V and J calls and clone size follow TCRdb and not the study's own pipeline. The sample records approximately 500,000 distinct CDR3 sequences, 24% of which are singletons. The ten largest clones represent 2.9% of the sample.

The sample was also linked to a second study, of T cells expressing NK-cell markers. As the second study states: In sorted CD3+CD56+NKG2C+, CD3+CD56+NKG2C- and CD3+CD56-NKG2C+ T-cell subsets from several donors, TCR beta-chain repertoires were profiled. Of the eight sequenced donors, seven were found to be HCMV-seropositive and one was found to be HCMV-seronegative. To restrict sorting to alphabetaTCR-expressing T cells, an anti-gammadeltaTCR antibody was added in several experiments. For five or six donors, the dominant CD3+CD56+NKG2C+ clonotypes were among the top 10 CD8+ clonotypes and accounted for about 1.0-7.5% of CD8+ T cells. Those dominant clonotypes were again the most abundant among CD3+CD56-NKG2C+ cells in a handful of donors, at roughly 28.3-60.1%. It remained unclear whether the expanded NKG2C-expressing T cell clones were specific for HCMV antigens. Randomly selected healthy volunteers, three men and five women, were used as the eight sequenced donors. HCMV-specific IgG was detected in serum with a commercial ELISA kit to determine HCMV serostatus. MIGEC handled demultiplexing of the reads and grouping by UMI, while MiTCR was used to assemble and quantify clonotypes. To remove erroneous sequences, TCR cDNA sequences were retained only when supported by two or more reads. The tcR package was used for downstream repertoire analysis, and clonotypes were matched between fractions using CDR3 nucleotide sequence together with V segment. VDJmatch was used to annotate antigen specificity against VDJdb, with one amino acid substitution in CDR3 allowed.

The chain was built from TRBV2 and TRBJ2-7; the D gene is perhaps TRBD1 or TRBD2, as each covers 5 bases. The sequence was obtained from a woman in her late teens or twenties in good health. Source material: CD4+ T cells sorted from blood. The nucleotide sequence reads TGTGCCAGCAGGTGGGACGGATCCCGCTACGAGCAGTACTTC. This codes for CASRWDGSRYEQYF.